This is a list of T cell receptor beta chains from one sample in a study of T cell repertoires in cytomegalovirus infection. Their recognized antigens are unknown. TCRdb re-analysed the reads in MiXCR, keeping a single row per CDR3 protein. The repertoire has about 920,000 distinct CDR3 sequences, around a third of them found once; the top ten carry roughly 13%. The starting material was cultured CD8+ T cells from PBMCs, obtained from culture after CMV antigen stimulation. These receptors were collected from a human donor in good health (CMV status not recorded). Some clones in this sample may be carry-over from other donors' samples. Each CDR3 is given with its conserved first and last residue. A D gene is named only where the DNA matches it firmly. Size tells how often a clone was seen (once, few, many) or the class of an expanded clone, and some rows leave it out.

V	size	J	D	CDR3	DNA
TRBV11-2	few	TRBJ2-1	TRBD2	CASSSLGYTGGPIEYNEQFF	TGTGCCAGCAGCTCGCTAGGTTATACGGGGGGACCCATAGAGTACAATGAGCAGTTCTTC
TRBV6-4	many	TRBJ1-2	TRBD1	CASSGFPGQGFGYTF	TGTGCCAGCAGTGGCTTCCCGGGACAGGGGTTTGGCTACACCTTC
TRBV6-1	many	TRBJ1-1	TRBD1	CASSETVTGQGTEAFF	TGTGCCAGCAGTGAAACGGTCACGGGACAGGGGACTGAAGCTTTCTTT
TRBV13	few	TRBJ1-1	.	CASSSSGFNTEAFF	TGTGCCAGCTCTAGCTCAGGGTTCAACACTGAAGCTTTCTTT
TRBV12-3/TRBV12-4	many	TRBJ2-1	.	CASSFAPGLYNEQFF	TGTGCCAGCAGTTTTGCCCCCGGGTTATACAATGAGCAGTTCTTC
TRBV6-6	.	TRBJ1-1	TRBD1	CASSYSLDRGETEAFF	TGTGCCAGCAGTTATTCCCTTGACAGGGGGGAGACTGAAGCTTTCTTT
TRBV28	many	TRBJ2-1	TRBD1	CASVVGDRPYLGSYNEQFF	TGTGCCAGCGTAGTGGGGGACAGGCCTTACCTCGGCTCCTACAATGAGCAGTTCTTC
TRBV7-3	few	TRBJ1-1	.	CASSPTPDSTEAFF	TGTGCCAGCAGCCCAACCCCGGACAGCACTGAAGCTTTCTTT
TRBV12-5	.	TRBJ1-2	.	CASGFDPGYGYTF	TGTGCTAGTGGTTTCGACCCAGGGTACGGCTACACCTTC
TRBV11-3	.	TRBJ1-3	.	CASSGGGDPGNTIYF	TGTGCCAGCAGCGGTGGGGGAGACCCTGGAAACACCATATATTTT
TRBV27	.	TRBJ1-2	TRBD1	CASSSGTALNYGYTF	TGTGCCAGCAGTTCAGGGACAGCTCTTAACTATGGCTACACCTTC
TRBV29-1	few	TRBJ2-1	TRBD1	CSVDGQGLSRPYNEQFF	TGCAGCGTTGACGGACAGGGATTATCTCGTCCCTACAATGAGCAGTTCTTC
TRBV5-5	.	TRBJ2-3	.	CASSQLGGQLTQYF	TGTGCCAGCAGCCAATTGGGGGGCCAGCTTACGCAGTATTTT
TRBV29-1	.	TRBJ1-3	.	CSVEVPGGNTIYF	TGCAGCGTTGAAGTCCCGGGGGGAAACACCATATATTTT
TRBV2	.	TRBJ1-5	.	CASRGGPSTNQPQHF	TGTGCCAGCAGAGGTGGACCGAGTACCAATCAGCCCCAGCATTTT
TRBV20-1	.	TRBJ1-2	.	CSASDRNYGYTF	TGCAGTGCTAGTGATAGAAACTATGGCTACACCTTC
TRBV7-4	.	TRBJ2-2	.	CASGFAGELFF	TGTGCCAGCGGCTTCGCCGGGGAGCTGTTTTTT
TRBV6-2/TRBV6-3	many	TRBJ2-1	.	CASSYVVAVPNEQFF	TGTGCCAGCAGTTATGTAGTAGCCGTGCCCAATGAGCAGTTCTTC
TRBV29-1	few	TRBJ2-2	TRBD1	CPTDRACTGELFF	TGTCCCACGGACAGGGCGTGCACCGGGGAGCTGTTTTTT
TRBV27	.	TRBJ1-6	.	CASSPRAGTNSPLHF	TGTGCCAGCAGTCCCCGAGCGGGGACAAATTCACCCCTCCACTTT
TRBV6-1	few	TRBJ1-1	.	CASSELYAVILVNTEAFF	TGTGCCAGCAGTGAACTGTATGCGGTGATACTTGTGAACACTGAAGCTTTCTTT
TRBV2	.	TRBJ1-3	.	CASQGRGNTIYF	TGTGCCAGCCAGGGGAGGGGAAACACCATATATTTT
TRBV5-4	.	TRBJ2-3	.	CASSVTASFTDTQYF	TGTGCCAGCAGCGTGACAGCGAGCTTCACAGATACGCAGTATTTT
TRBV4-2	once	TRBJ1-1	.	CASSLAEQGIQPNTEAFF	TGTGCCAGCAGCCTGGCCGAACAGGGAATTCAACCCAACACTGAAGCTTTCTTT
TRBV18	.	TRBJ2-5	TRBD2	CASSRAGIQETQYF	TGTGCCAGCTCCCGAGCGGGGATCCAAGAGACCCAGTACTTC
TRBV6-5	few	TRBJ1-1	.	CASSYSGVGTEAFF	TGTGCCAGCAGTTATTCAGGGGTAGGCACTGAAGCTTTCTTT
TRBV7-6	.	TRBJ2-2	TRBD2	CASSLSGGVLNTGELFF	TGTGCCAGCAGCTTATCCGGGGGGGTTCTGAACACCGGGGAGCTGTTTTTT
TRBV12-3/TRBV12-4	.	TRBJ2-6	TRBD1	CASSPGTDGANVLTF	TGTGCCAGCAGTCCGGGGACAGATGGGGCCAACGTCCTGACTTTC
TRBV6-2/TRBV6-3	few	TRBJ1-5	.	CASSYPPGDQPQHF	TGTGCCAGCAGTTACCCCCCCGGGGACCAGCCCCAGCATTTT
TRBV7-8	many	TRBJ2-2	.	CASSLVGELFF	TGTGCCAGCAGCTTAGTTGGGGAGCTGTTTTTT
TRBV7-8	many	TRBJ2-2	TRBD1	CASTVGTGSDTGELFF	TGTGCCAGCACCGTAGGGACAGGGTCGGACACCGGGGAGCTGTTTTTT
TRBV11-2	.	TRBJ2-2	TRBD1	CASSLWGPGQGDTGELFF	TGTGCCAGCAGCTTATGGGGACCGGGACAGGGGGACACCGGGGAGCTGTTTTTT
TRBV24-1	.	TRBJ2-1	.	CATSDHLGPGQSSYNEQFF	TGTGCCACCAGTGATCACCTCGGTCCAGGACAGAGCTCCTACAATGAGCAGTTCTTC
TRBV12-3/TRBV12-4	few	TRBJ2-2	.	CASTGAATGELFF	TGTGCCAGCACGGGGGCGGCGACCGGGGAGCTGTTTTTT
TRBV4-3	.	TRBJ1-2	.	CASSQTPGTSPNYGYTF	TGCGCCAGCAGCCAAACACCCGGGACAAGCCCTAACTATGGCTACACCTTC
TRBV6-2/TRBV6-3	few	TRBJ2-5	TRBD2	CASSYDREELFLRSRTQYF	TGTGCCAGCAGTTATGATCGGGAGGAACTTTTTTTACGGAGCAGGACCCAGTACTTC
TRBV6-2/TRBV6-3	.	TRBJ2-5	.	CASSYLTRKETQYF	TGTGCCAGCAGTTACTTGACCAGGAAAGAGACCCAGTACTTC
TRBV6-1	.	TRBJ2-3	.	CASSERFRVPIRDTQYF	TGTGCCAGCAGTGAACGGTTCAGGGTACCTATAAGGGATACGCAGTATTTT
TRBV5-6	.	TRBJ2-1	.	CASSTRGGRTYNEQFF	TGTGCCAGCAGCACCCGAGGAGGGAGGACCTACAATGAGCAGTTCTTC
TRBV9	.	TRBJ2-5	TRBD2	CASSVEASGGASGETQYF	TGTGCCAGCAGCGTAGAAGCTAGCGGGGGGGCGTCGGGTGAGACCCAGTACTTC
TRBV19	.	TRBJ2-1	TRBD1	CASSRSGGYHNEQFF	TGTGCCAGTAGTAGATCAGGGGGCTACCACAATGAGCAGTTCTTC
TRBV28	few	TRBJ2-1	TRBD1	CASSRRTGWNEQFF	TGTGCCAGCAGTCGTCGGACAGGGTGGAATGAGCAGTTCTTC
TRBV12-3/TRBV12-4	few	TRBJ2-1	.	CASSPQGGLRSYNEQFF	TGTGCCAGCAGTCCTCAAGGGGGACTGCGCTCCTACAATGAGCAGTTCTTC
TRBV27	.	TRBJ2-3	.	CASSLGLFSTDTQYF	TGTGCCAGCAGTTTGGGACTGTTCAGCACAGATACGCAGTATTTT